The 17 T cell receptor beta chains presented below share a single source sample, sequenced in a study of T-cell memory formation after mild COVID-19. From the 5' RACE reads, TCRdb called clonotypes with MiXCR, one entry per CDR3 protein. The sample carries a few hundred thousand distinct CDR3 sequences, around 27% recorded once. The specimen sequenced was PBMCs or a T cell subset sorted from them (not recorded which). The receptors originated from an adult woman who had mild COVID-19 (a few samples of this study predate the infection). Cell type and time point are not known.

The chain combines TRBV6-5 with TRBJ2-1; D gene uncertain. Trimming took 5 bases from V and 8 from J, leaving 10 bases between them. This CDR3 region has 12 residues. The germline V gene has CDR1 MNHEY and CDR2 SVGAGI. The CDR3 loop is CASSPTAYEQFF. CDR3 in DNA: TGTGCCAGCAGTCCGACGGCCTATGAGCAGTTCTTC.

The chain joins TRBV12-3 or TRBV12-4 to TRBJ2-1; D is tentatively TRBD1 or TRBD2 (5 bases each). The germline V and J ends were trimmed by 3 bases and 10 bases, with 7 bases remaining between them. This CDR3 comprises 11 residues. CDR3 nucleotides: TGTGCCAGCAGTTTTGGGACGGAGCAGTTCTTC. Its protein product is CASSFGTEQFF.

The J gene is TRBJ2-2, the V gene TRBV7-9; D is unclear. Germline CDR1 and CDR2: SEHNR and FQNEAQ (reference sequence). The CDR3 sequence is 14 residues long. Trimming stripped 8 bases from V and 0 bases from J, with 10 bases between. This CDR3 is CASPHWTNTGELFF. In DNA form, the CDR3 reads TGTGCCAGCCCACACTGGACGAACACCGGGGAGCTGTTTTTT.

This clonotype was counted a few times. CDR3 nucleotide sequence: TGCGCCAGCAGCTTGAGGCCGGGACAGGTTCACGAGCAGTACTTC. Translated, it gives CASSLRPGQVHEQYF. The chain recombines TRBV5-1 with TRBJ2-7; 8 positions agree with TRBD1. V gave up 1 base and J gave up 5 bases; unmatched junction bases: 8. Germline CDR1 and CDR2: SGHRS and YFSETQ. The CDR3 covers 15 residues.

The rearrangement links TRBV30 to TRBJ2-7; D may be TRBD1 (5 bases). The V end lost 4 bases, the J end lost 3 bases, and 19 bases lay between the germline ends. CDR3 length: 15 amino acids. CDR1 and CDR2 (germline): GTSNPN, SVGIG (reference sequence). Here the CDR3 DNA reads TGTGCCTGGACCACCCCACAGGTTCGATACTACGAGCAGTACTTC. Its translation is CAWTTPQVRYYEQYF.

The V gene is TRBV11-2, the J gene TRBJ2-1; a weak D match, TRBD2 (6 bases). Germline assignment: CDR1 SGHAT and CDR2 FQNNGV. This CDR3 is built from 14 residues. V lost 1 base and J 5 bases, leaving 9 bases between the germline ends. CDR3 protein: CASSLGGRNNEQFF. The DNA of the CDR3 is TGTGCCAGCAGCTTAGGAGGGAGGAACAATGAGCAGTTCTTC.

This clonotype showed up just a few times. This chain joins TRBV7-9 and TRBJ2-6; D uncertain. This CDR3 region has 14 residues. CDR1 is SEHNR and CDR2 is FQNEAQ in the germline V gene (reference sequence). V was cut by 5 bases and J by 4 bases, with 9 bases left in between. The CDR3 region is CASSRTSGANVLTF. In DNA form, the CDR3 reads TGTGCCAGCAGCCGGACCTCCGGGGCCAACGTCCTGACTTTC.

This clonotype showed up just a few times. V gene TRBV5-4 combines with J gene TRBJ2-1; unclear D gene. V was clipped by 0 bases and J by 7 bases, with 8 bases between them. The CDR3 consists of 13 residues. Germline V gene data show CDR1 as SGHNT and CDR2 as YYREEE (reference sequence). CDR3 DNA: TGTGCCAGCAGCTTGGTATTGGGGAATGAGCAGTTCTTC. Translated: CASSLVLGNEQFF. The entire variable domain, with the rest obtained from reference TRBV5-4 and TRBJ2-1, is as follows: ETGVTQSPTHLIKTRGQQVTLRCSSQSGHNTVSWYQQALGQGPQFIFQYYREEENGRGNFPPRFSGLQFPNYSSELNVNALELDDSALYLCASSLVLGNEQFFGPGTRLTVL.

This chain connects TRBV5-1 to TRBJ2-2; D is perhaps TRBD1 (6 bases). Germline V gene sequence: CDR1 SGHRS, CDR2 YFSETQ. The CDR3 loop spans 14 amino acids. The V end was cut by 3 bases, the J end by 4 bases, with 10 bases between. CDR3 sequence reads: CASSYRDLTGELFF. The CDR3 DNA follows: TGCGCCAGCAGCTACAGGGACCTCACCGGGGAGCTGTTTTTT.

The chain is built from TRBV15 and TRBJ2-2; 10 bases map to TRBD2. Per the germline V gene, CDR1 is LNHNV and CDR2 is YYDKDF (reference sequence). The CDR3 has 14 residues. V lost 5 bases and J lost 10; bases outside the gene matches: 7. The CDR3 DNA is TGTGCCACCAGCGAAGCGGGGGGGCCTCAGGAGCTGTTTTTT. It yields the protein CATSEAGGPQELFF.

The rearrangement joins TRBV29-1 to TRBJ1-6; D not resolved. The CDR3 sequence is 13 residues long. Germline V gives CDR1 SQVTM, CDR2 ANQGSEA. Between the trimmed V and J ends, which lost 6 bases and 7 bases, there was a span of 13 bases. CDR3 nucleotide sequence: TGCAGCGTGCAGGAAAGAAACAATTCACCCCTCCACTTT. Protein: CSVQERNNSPLHF.

The chain links TRBV5-1 to TRBJ2-7, with 10 bases matching TRBD1. The CDR3 runs 14 residues. The V and J ends lost 4 bases and 2 bases, in that order; junction bases with no gene match: 3. Looked up from germline, CDR1 is SGHRS and CDR2 is YFSETQ. In nucleotides, the CDR3 is TGCGCCAGCAGCCGGACAGGGGGGGCCTACGAGCAGTACTTC. Protein product: CASSRTGGAYEQYF. Combining the CDR3 with reference TRBV5-1 and TRBJ2-7 gives the whole variable domain KAGVTQTPRYLIKTRGQQVTLSCSPISGHRSVSWYQQTPGQGLQFLFEYFSETQRNKGNFPGRFSGRQFSNSRSEMNVSTLELGDSALYLCASSRTGGAYEQYFGPGTRLTVT.

The chain couples TRBV7-9 to TRBJ2-3, with TRBD1 identical over 10 bases. Germline assignment: CDR1 SEHNR and CDR2 FQNEAQ (reference sequence). The CDR3 covers 16 residues. The junction had 5 bases not matched to a gene; V was cut back by 0 bases and J by 5 bases. CDR3 sequence: CASSLADRGIGDTQYF. In nucleotides, the CDR3 is TGTGCCAGCAGCTTAGCGGACAGGGGGATCGGAGATACGCAGTATTTT.

The chain carries TRBV27 and TRBJ2-3; no clear D gene. V was pared by 9 bases and J by 2 bases, with 9 bases between. Germline V CDR1 and CDR2: MNHEY, SMNVEV (reference sequence). The length of the CDR3 is 12 residues. The CDR3 sequence: CASASHTDTQYF. In nucleotides, the CDR3 is TGTGCCAGTGCCTCCCACACAGATACGCAGTATTTT.

There are a few counts of this clonotype. The chain uses TRBV6-5 and TRBJ2-3, with D uncertain. The CDR3 consists of 15 residues. Germline values: CDR1 MNHEY, CDR2 SVGAGI. V lost 6 bases, J lost 3 bases, and 16 bases lay in between. CDR3: CASSPRVLGTDTQYF. DNA for the CDR3: TGTGCCAGCAGCCCTAGGGTCCTGGGGACAGATACGCAGTATTTT.

V and J are TRBV9 and TRBJ2-1; TRBD2 aligns across 10 bases. Trimming at V came to 0 bases and at J to 8 bases, leaving 5 bases not matched to a gene. The CDR3 spans 15 residues. Germline CDR1 and CDR2: SGDLS and YYNGEE. CDR3 DNA: TGTGCCAGCAGCGTAGCTAGCGGGAGTATCCATGAGCAGTTCTTC. Translating gives CASSVASGSIHEQFF.

The chain has TRBV21-1 and TRBJ2-5; the table's TRBD1 call for D was not verified on the DNA. TRBV21-1 is assigned pseudogene status. This CDR3 has 16 amino acids. The CDR3: CASSIDKQGQQETQYF. DNA of the CDR3: TGTGCCAGCAGCATAGATAAACAGGGGCAACAAGAGACCCAGTACTTC.